This TCR beta chain was profiled in a study of T-cell reconstitution after alpha-beta-depleted transplantation in children. CDR3 length: 14 residues. The germline CDR1 and CDR2 sequences are LNHNV and YYDKDF (reference sequence). Losses at the gene ends were 3 bases for V and 5 bases for J; bases not matched to a gene: 6. This sample's TCRbeta library carried unique molecular identifier barcodes. TCRdb re-analysed the PCR reads in MiXCR, keeping a single row per CDR3 protein. The sample yields 140,000 or so distinct CDR3 sequences, 8.8% seen once. This clonotype was counted ten times or more. The chain combines TRBV15 with TRBJ1-1; 7 positions match TRBD1. The sample here was PBMCs, mostly from graft donor cells, taken 180 days after TCRalphabeta/CD19-depleted stem cell transplant. The clonotype comes from a female patient between 2 and 10 years old who had a stem cell transplant for congenital amegakaryocytic thrombocytopenia, so the T cells may come from the graft donor. The CDR3 DNA is TGTGCCACCAGCAGGACAGGGAAATCTACTGAAGCTTTCTTT. It translates to CATSRTGKSTEAFF.